Listed below are T cell receptor beta chains from one sample, sequenced in a study of vaccination effects on CD4 cells after COVID-19. Libraries were prepared by immunoSEQ multiplex PCR; TCRdb keeps only in-frame clonotypes and omits some of them. The table shows about 30,000 clones, with about 74% occurring only once. No antigen is known for these receptors. The sample consisted of CD4+ T cells from PBMCs cultured with HCoV-OC43 spike peptides, taken after COVID-19 vaccination. All receptors derive from a human donor who received a COVID-19 vaccine. The CDR3 runs from the conserved cysteine through the conserved F or W. A clone size is listed for some rows: how often the clone was seen (once, few, many), or a class if it is expanded.

abundance,v_gene,CDR3aa
-,TRBV12-2,CASRFARGGHEQYF
few,TRBV20-1,CSARPDYGYTF
-,TRBV7-9,CASSLTGYTDTQYF
once,TRBV5-1,CASSAQGTSSTDTQYF
few,TRBV5-1,CASSFLAGDNTGELFF
-,TRBV4-2,CASSQDLGSETQYF
few,TRBV15,CATSRRQALQGTQYF
-,TRBV4-1,CASSHPQGNYGYTF
-,TRBV19,CASNPGAGAGEKLFF
-,TRBV18,CASSPTGFRDGYTF
-,TRBV10-2,CASSDWGESLHF
-,TRBV9,CASSFETGVASDTQYF
-,TRBV7-2,CASSYTGTMNTEAFF
few,TRBV10-1,CASIHRVAGNTIYF
-,TRBV7-2,CASSLGPWLAGEETQYF
-,TRBV18,CASSPGGGADTQYF
-,TRBV11-1,CASSLIRGELFF
-,TRBV7-7,CASSFEREAYNEQFF
-,TRBV7-8,CASSLEEGWDTEAFF
-,TRBV7-2,CASSRLAGNEQYF
-,TRBV3-1/TRBV3-2,CASSQDPSGATDTQYF
-,TRBV2,CASSPRTSRETQYF
-,TRBV5-4,CASSPRTGTTYEQYF
once,TRBV10-3,CAISGVGDVYGYTF
few,TRBV2,CASDRLAGAGELFF
once,TRBV27,CASRGREGGVEGETQYF
few,TRBV19,CASSTGAFSSYEQYF
-,TRBV7-9,CACGGAISYNEQFF
-,TRBV6-5,CASTPGQDPYEQYF
-,TRBV7-7,CASSPTGVDGNTIYF
-,TRBV7-2,CASSLRGAGSGELFF
-,TRBV7-9,CASSANSGGYNEQFF
-,TRBV5-6,CASSLVGFEQFF
-,TRBV7-2,CASSTSRTSGVKETQYF
few,TRBV4-1,CASSQAGQVPNQPQHF
-,TRBV6-2/TRBV6-3,CASSYVTRGGSPLHF
-,TRBV7-2,CASSLATGDGKLFF
-,TRBV14,CASSQFRDSPLHF
-,TRBV24-1,CATSDLRDSEQYF
-,TRBV10-2,CASSEYSNEQFF
-,TRBV14,CASSVQGGGVVSGYTF
-,TRBV9,CASSVATGVPEKLFF
-,TRBV4-1,CASSQGAGRNTEAFF
-,TRBV6-5,CASSSGTGSYEQYF
-,TRBV18,CASSPEGGNQPQHF
-,TRBV6-5,CASSRDGSNQPQHF
-,TRBV18,CASSPLIRQASPYEQYF
-,TRBV5-4,CASSLGAGSTNTGELFF
-,TRBV14,CASSQVAGGGTDTQYF
-,TRBV3-1/TRBV3-2,CASSQPGLAGGVGEQFF
-,TRBV9,CASSVGLAGKPRRQETQYF
-,TRBV5-8,CASSLAGAGLNTIYF
-,TRBV7-6,CASSLSLGLGSEDYGYTF
-,TRBV5-1,CASSLTGQMNTEAFF
-,TRBV5-1,CASSLVGGSSYEQYF
-,TRBV27,CASSLVGQGHVLNTEAFF
-,TRBV19,CASSIAPRQRFYYGYTF
few,TRBV7-7,CASSLGAGVGEQFF
-,TRBV6-5,CASSSLAGGRYEQYF